These 26 T cell receptor beta chains share one sample of origin, sequenced in a study of T cells in Graves' hyperthyroidism and ophthalmopathy (dated 2019 in TCRdb). The receptor library was made with multiplex PCR. For sequencing, an Illumina HiSeq 2000 was employed. The TCR beta CDR3 regions were amplified from the RNA transcripts. The TCR CDR3 was subjected to a first round of RT-PCR using the HTBI primer set and the Qiagen OneStep RT-PCR kit. The public reads were quality trimmed at Q25 with fastp and then assembled into clones with MiXCR by TCRdb, keeping productive beta chains. Rows matching on CDR3 protein sequence are summarized as one entry with the most common DNA and genes. This sample comprises approximately 720,000 distinct CDR3 sequences, 18% of them detected only once. The ten largest make up 16% of the sample. What was sequenced was blood. The source of these receptors is a woman in her forties or fifties with Graves' hyperthyroidism that later progressed to Graves' ophthalmopathy.

This clonotype was picked up many times. The gene calls are TRBV5-1 and TRBJ2-4; D call uncertain. The CDR3 has 15 amino acids. CDR1 SGHRS and CDR2 YFSETQ come from the germline V gene. The V end lost 0 bases, the J end lost 8 bases, and 15 bases lay between the germline ends. This chain's CDR3 is CASSLGLGETDIQYF. The DNA of the CDR3 is TGCGCCAGCAGCTTGGGGTTAGGAGAAACAGACATTCAGTACTTC.

In its sample, this clonotype was seen many times. This sequence joins TRBV27 and TRBJ1-5; 9 bases agree with TRBD1. Trimming removed 6 bases from V and 0 bases from J; junction bases left unmatched: 15. Germline lookup yields CDR1 MNHEY and CDR2 SMNVEV (reference sequence). The length of the CDR3 is 19 residues. The CDR3 is CASRGPKGQGSHSNQPQHF. The CDR3 nucleotides are TGTGCCAGCAGGGGCCCTAAGGGACAGGGTTCTCATAGCAATCAGCCCCAGCATTTT.

The CDR3 protein is CASSAAGAAGTDTQYF. The CDR3 coding sequence is TGTGCCAGCAGCGCAGCCGGGGCGGCCGGCACAGATACGCAGTATTTT. The J gene is TRBJ2-3, the V gene TRBV7-6, with D possibly being TRBD1 or TRBD2 (5 bases each). Looked up from germline, CDR1 is SGHVS and CDR2 is FNYEAQ. Trimming cost V 5 bases and J 1 base, with 16 bases left between them. The length of the CDR3 is 16 residues.

In its sample, this clonotype was seen many times. V and J are TRBV6-1 and TRBJ2-1; 7 nucleotides agree with TRBD1. Germline V gene lookup returns CDR1 MNHNS and CDR2 SASEGT. V lost 8 bases and J lost 2; bases outside the gene matches: 6. CDR3 length equals 14 residues. The CDR3 protein is CASRTGTAYNEQFF. The CDR3 coding sequence is TGTGCCAGCCGAACCGGGACAGCCTACAATGAGCAGTTCTTC.

This clonotype has just a few counts. The J gene is TRBJ2-3, the V gene TRBV20-1; the D gene is possibly TRBD1 (6 bases). Germline CDR1 is DFQATT and CDR2 is SNEGSKA (reference sequence). The V end was cut by 5 bases, the J end by 1 base, with 13 bases between. This CDR3 contains 14 residues. The CDR3 loop reads CSADRDTRTDTQYF. The CDR3 bases are TGCAGTGCTGACCGGGACACCCGCACAGATACGCAGTATTTT.

This clonotype was seen ten or more times. The rearrangement uses TRBV19 and TRBJ1-1; no clear D gene. The V and J ends lost 7 bases and 1 base respectively, with 10 bases between them. The CDR3 has 13 residues. The germline gives CDR1 LNHDA, CDR2 SQIVND (reference sequence). The CDR3 sequence is CASTYPPNTEAFF. The CDR3, as DNA: TGTGCCAGTACCTACCCACCGAACACTGAAGCTTTCTTT.

This clonotype was detected many times. This chain links TRBV12-3 or TRBV12-4 with TRBJ1-6; a possible D gene is TRBD1 (5 bases). V lost 6 bases to trimming and J lost 10 bases, with 19 bases between them. The CDR3 extends over 15 amino acids. CDR3 in amino acids: CASRPSGEGWSPLHF. DNA for the CDR3: TGTGCCAGCAGACCAAGCGGTGAGGGGTGGTCACCCCTCCACTTT.

In its sample, this clonotype was seen a few times. V usage is TRBV6-1 and J usage is TRBJ1-5, with D unresolved. V lost 2 bases and J lost 7, with 15 bases in between. Germline-derived CDR1 and CDR2 are MNHNS and SASEGT. CDR3 length equals 15 residues. The CDR3 protein is CASSELGRVGQPQHF. The CDR3 bases are TGTGCCAGCAGTGAATTGGGTAGGGTGGGCCAGCCCCAGCATTTT.

A few counts support this clonotype. The V call is TRBV3-1, the J call TRBJ2-7, with TRBD2 identical over 15 bases. The CDR3 sequence is 17 residues long. Germline loops: CDR1 LGHDT, CDR2 YNNKEL (reference sequence). V dropped 5 bases and J dropped 4; count of bases not matched to a gene: 9. CDR3 DNA sequence: TGTGCCAGCAGCAATGGACTAGCGGGGGGGCCCGGTTACGAGCAGTACTTC. It specifies CASSNGLAGGPGYEQYF.

The sample holds a few counts of this clonotype. The J gene is TRBJ2-7, the V gene TRBV12-3 or TRBV12-4, with TRBD1 identical over 7 bases. V was pared by 6 bases and J by 7 bases, with 15 bases of the junction left unmatched. This CDR3 is built from 15 residues. The CDR3 coding sequence is TGTGCCAGCAGCCCCGGACAGGCGCCTTCCGGGGAGCAGTACTTC. Its translation: CASSPGQAPSGEQYF.

This clonotype was detected only a few times. DNA for the CDR3: TGTGCCAGCAGTTACGAGGGGGCTCCCTACGAGCAGTACTTC. Protein product: CASSYEGAPYEQYF. The genes are TRBV6-6 and TRBJ2-7, with 7 nucleotides matching TRBD1. The CDR3 extends over 14 amino acids. The trim removed 2 bases at V and 2 bases at J, leaving 3 bases unmatched. Germline loops: CDR1 MNHNY, CDR2 SVGAGI (reference sequence).

The chain couples TRBV27 to TRBJ1-1; D is possibly TRBD1 (5 bases). Germline CDR1 and CDR2: MNHEY and SMNVEV (reference sequence). The CDR3 covers 16 residues. Trimming took off 5 bases at V and 0 bases at J, with 16 bases between the two ends. The CDR3 reads CASSPGESGLNTEAFF. CDR3 nucleotide sequence: TGTGCCAGCAGTCCCGGGGAGTCGGGACTGAACACTGAAGCTTTCTTT.

This chain uses TRBV19 with TRBJ1-4, with D unresolved. V lost 5 bases and J lost 5, with 9 bases in between. Germline CDR1 LNHDA, CDR2 SQIVND (reference sequence). The CDR3 extends over 13 amino acids. CDR3 region: CASSGVGNEKLFF. As DNA, the CDR3 is TGTGCCAGTAGTGGTGTGGGGAATGAAAAACTGTTTTTT.

V usage is TRBV9 and J usage is TRBJ2-1; 11 nucleotides match TRBD2. CDR3 length equals 18 residues. V shed 0 bases, J shed 0 bases, and the junction held 5 bases outside the gene matches. Germline V CDR1 and CDR2: SGDLS, YYNGEE. The CDR3 nucleotides read TGTGCCAGCAGCGTAGCTAGCGGGGGGCCGAGCTCCTACAATGAGCAGTTCTTC. This gives the protein CASSVASGGPSSYNEQFF.

This clonotype was counted between two and nine times. This chain uses TRBV5-5 with TRBJ2-2; perhaps TRBD2 as D (5 bases). The V end lost 0 bases, the J end lost 6 bases, and 15 bases lay between the germline ends. This CDR3 comprises 16 residues. CDR1 and CDR2 (germline): SGHKS, YYEKEE (reference sequence). CDR3 DNA: TGTGCCAGCAGCTTGGCCTCGGGGAGCGATCCCGGGGAGCTGTTTTTT. Translated: CASSLASGSDPGELFF. Variable domain in full (rest from reference TRBV5-5 and TRBJ2-2): DAGVTQSPTHLIKTRGQQVTLRCSPISGHKSVSWYQQVLGQGPQFIFQYYEKEERGRGNFPDRFSARQFPNYSSELNVNALLLGDSALYLCASSLASGSDPGELFFGEGSRLTVL.

This clonotype was detected ten times or more. The chain recombines TRBV11-2 with TRBJ2-7; a weak D match, TRBD2 (5 bases). The CDR3 covers 16 residues. Germline V CDR1 and CDR2: SGHAT, FQNNGV. Trimming shortened V by 1 base and J by 7 bases, and 20 bases separated the two germline ends. The CDR3 coding sequence is TGTGCCAGCAGCTTAGTGATGGGTGGGAGTACGTGGGAGCAGTACTTC. Residues: CASSLVMGGSTWEQYF.

This clonotype came up a few times. This chain uses TRBV7-6 with TRBJ2-1, with 9 bases aligning to TRBD2. CDR1 and CDR2 (germline): SGHVS, FNYEAQ. This CDR3 has 16 amino acids. With V trimmed by 1 base and J by 5 bases, 6 bases remained unmatched. The CDR3, as DNA: TGTGCCAGCAGCTTAGACCGGGCGGGGGGGCACAATGAGCAGTTCTTC. This encodes CASSLDRAGGHNEQFF.

The sample holds many counts of this clonotype. The chain is built from TRBV7-9 and TRBJ1-1; D is perhaps TRBD1 (6 bases). CDR1 and CDR2 (germline): SEHNR, FQNEAQ (reference sequence). Trimming cost V 4 bases and J 7 bases, with 13 bases left between them. The CDR3 contains 13 residues. The CDR3 here is CASSSSGQIEAFF. The CDR3 nucleotides are TGTGCCAGCAGCTCAAGTGGACAGATTGAAGCTTTCTTT.

The chain uses TRBV7-2 and TRBJ1-1, with D unresolved. The V and J ends lost 1 base and 5 bases respectively, with 17 bases between them. CDR1 SGHTA and CDR2 FQGNSA come from the germline V gene. There are 16 residues in the CDR3. The CDR3 is CASSLGRSRLRTEAFF. The CDR3 DNA is TGTGCCAGCAGCTTAGGCAGGTCCCGTCTGAGGACTGAAGCTTTCTTT. The full variable domain, completed using reference TRBV7-2 and TRBJ1-1, is GAGVSQSPSNKVTEKGKDVELRCDPISGHTALYWYRQSLGQGLEFLIYFQGNSAPDKSGLPSDRFSAERTGGSVSTLTIQRTQQEDSAVYLCASSLGRSRLRTEAFFGQGTRLTVV.

The J gene is TRBJ2-7, the V gene TRBV27; D perhaps matches TRBD1 (6 bases). Germline V gene data show CDR1 as MNHEY and CDR2 as SMNVEV (reference sequence). The CDR3 is made up of 14 amino acids. V was clipped by 5 bases and J by 3 bases, with 14 bases between them. The CDR3 region has the DNA TGTGCCAGCAGTGTCGAGGGGGTCGGCTACGAGCAGTACTTC. Protein product: CASSVEGVGYEQYF.

This clonotype has ten or more counts. The CDR3 sequence is CASSSRDWSSYNEQFF. The CDR3 DNA sequence: TGCGCCAGCAGCTCGCGGGACTGGAGCTCCTACAATGAGCAGTTCTTC. The chain employs TRBV5-1 and TRBJ2-1; D possibly corresponds to TRBD2 (6 bases). Germline-derived CDR1 and CDR2 are SGHRS and YFSETQ. V was trimmed by 3 bases and J by 0 bases, leaving 13 bases between them. The CDR3 runs 16 residues.

This clonotype was observed at least ten times. The V and J genes are TRBV20-1 and TRBJ2-2; D remains unclear. Germline V lookup: CDR1 DFQATT, CDR2 SNEGSKA (reference sequence). Trimming shortened V by 3 bases and J by 5 bases, and 19 bases separated the two germline ends. The CDR3 is 16 residues long. The CDR3 DNA is TGCAGTGCTAGTTTGGATTCCTCCCTCAGGACCGGGGAGCTGTTTTTT. As protein: CSASLDSSLRTGELFF.

This clonotype was detected only a few times. The DNA of the CDR3 is TGTGCCAGCAGTTACCGGGTATTAGGAAACACCATATATTTT. It translates to CASSYRVLGNTIYF. The rearrangement joins TRBV6-6 to TRBJ1-3; D unresolved. V lost 2 bases and J lost 4, with 9 bases in between. The CDR3 spans 14 residues. CDR1 is MNHNY, CDR2 SVGAGI, per germline (reference sequence).

The J gene is TRBJ1-6, the V gene TRBV6-1, with D uncertain. V shed 6 bases and J shed 7 bases, with 16 bases lying between them. The CDR3 loop spans 15 amino acids. CDR1 MNHNS and CDR2 SASEGT come from the germline V gene. Here the CDR3 reads CASRAEEGGNSPLHF. CDR3 nucleotides: TGTGCCAGCAGGGCCGAAGAGGGCGGCAATTCACCCCTCCACTTT.

This clonotype was seen a handful of times. The rearrangement links TRBV12-3 or TRBV12-4 to TRBJ2-4; D is unresolved. The CDR3 covers 14 residues. Trimming shortened V by 5 bases and J by 3 bases, and 11 bases separated the two germline ends. This CDR3 is CASSPLIDKNIQYF. The CDR3 coding sequence is TGTGCCAGCAGTCCTTTGATAGACAAAAACATTCAGTACTTC.

This clonotype was found a few times. This chain joins TRBV6-1 and TRBJ1-1; D unresolved. Germline V CDR1 and CDR2: MNHNS, SASEGT. The CDR3 is 11 residues long. Trimming left V 10 bases short and J 5 bases short, with 11 bases between. The CDR3 loop is CAILLGTEAFF. The CDR3 DNA is TGTGCCATCTTACTAGGGACTGAAGCTTTCTTT.